The rows below give T cell receptor beta chains drawn from one sample of a study of T cell responses to AZD1222 COVID-19 vaccine. Sequencing used immunoSEQ multiplex PCR; TCRdb keeps in-frame clones, though not all of them. The sample has 150,000 to 200,000 clones; over 85% are singletons. The sequencing here drew on peripheral blood, taken 28 days after the second dose of the MenACWY control vaccine. The receptors here all came from an adult who received the MenACWY meningococcal vaccine as a control. Both conserved end residues are part of each CDR3. A D gene is named only where the DNA matches it firmly. Rows may omit the clone size; those that give it use once, few, many or a size class.

CDR3: CASSPILLNQPQHF
V: TRBV19
size: NA
D: NA

CDR3: CASTGNSNQPQHF
V: TRBV12-3/TRBV12-4
size: NA
D: NA

CDR3: CASSPDRGVYQPQHF
V: TRBV18
size: few
D: TRBD1

CDR3: CAIREGAYGYTF
V: TRBV10-3
size: few
D: NA

CDR3: CASSLGVRAGNTIYF
V: TRBV5-4
size: NA
D: NA

CDR3: CASSLWSTEAFF
V: TRBV7-9
size: NA
D: NA

CDR3: CASSQDMGGASEAFF
V: TRBV3-1/TRBV3-2
size: NA
D: NA

CDR3: CASSLGTSGGEQYF
V: TRBV3-1/TRBV3-2
size: NA
D: TRBD2

CDR3: CASKGQGTYGYTF
V: TRBV6-5
size: NA
D: NA

CDR3: CASSFDRRPYNYGYTF
V: TRBV6-5
size: NA
D: NA

CDR3: CASSLVGGGGRETQYF
V: TRBV7-2
size: NA
D: NA

CDR3: CASSQVRNTGELFF
V: TRBV4-2
size: NA
D: NA

CDR3: CASPVGRALHEQYF
V: TRBV6-4
size: once
D: NA

CDR3: CASSSPTGGGYTF
V: TRBV7-3
size: NA
D: TRBD1

CDR3: CASNQVGGYTF
V: TRBV2
size: NA
D: NA

CDR3: CAWSVRRGTQYF
V: TRBV30
size: NA
D: NA

CDR3: CASSPLGVPYGYTF
V: TRBV4-3
size: NA
D: NA

CDR3: CASSEPGLAGYYEQYF
V: TRBV6-1
size: NA
D: TRBD2

CDR3: CASVQGRNYGYTF
V: TRBV12-3/TRBV12-4
size: NA
D: TRBD1

CDR3: CSLGQVEGYTF
V: TRBV20-1
size: NA
D: TRBD1

CDR3: CASSVDRANYGYTF
V: TRBV2
size: NA
D: TRBD1

CDR3: CASSLVTYEQFF
V: TRBV5-1
size: NA
D: NA

CDR3: CASSITQGLNTGELFF
V: TRBV7-9
size: NA
D: NA

CDR3: CASSVRTGLTDTQYF
V: TRBV5-1
size: NA
D: TRBD1

CDR3: CASSIGVGNYEQYF
V: TRBV19
size: NA
D: NA

CDR3: CASSLLNSPLHF
V: TRBV13
size: NA
D: NA

CDR3: CASSLTGGGQPQHF
V: TRBV27
size: NA
D: TRBD1

CDR3: CASSLGTANTEAFF
V: TRBV5-1
size: NA
D: TRBD1

CDR3: CSVVSGGDPNTGELFF
V: TRBV29-1
size: NA
D: TRBD2

CDR3: CASSLETAYEAFF
V: TRBV7-9
size: NA
D: NA

CDR3: CASSVQGSGYTF
V: TRBV5-6
size: NA
D: NA

CDR3: CASKRGTGEGREKLFF
V: TRBV2
size: NA
D: TRBD1

CDR3: CASSQDESYSNQPQHF
V: TRBV4-1
size: NA
D: NA

CDR3: CSVDDRFYGYTF
V: TRBV29-1
size: NA
D: NA

CDR3: CASRAGQSYEQYF
V: TRBV27
size: NA
D: NA

CDR3: CASSSGQGSSGYTF
V: TRBV4-3
size: NA
D: TRBD1

CDR3: CASSDNLGHQPQHF
V: TRBV6-1
size: NA
D: NA

CDR3: CSASPKTGGSRYGYTF
V: TRBV20-1
size: NA
D: TRBD1

CDR3: CASSARGNQETQYF
V: TRBV10-1
size: NA
D: TRBD2

CDR3: CASPPGGLRNTEAFF
V: TRBV28
size: NA
D: TRBD1

CDR3: CASSVEVNSPLHF
V: TRBV9
size: NA
D: NA

CDR3: CASSSTSGGTGELFF
V: TRBV3-1/TRBV3-2
size: NA
D: TRBD2

CDR3: CASSYKGSGELFF
V: TRBV6-5
size: NA
D: NA

CDR3: CASSRSGVGETQYF
V: TRBV7-2
size: NA
D: TRBD2

CDR3: CASSRTGTGANVLTF
V: TRBV11-3
size: NA
D: TRBD1

CDR3: CASSFSPLGEAFF
V: TRBV12-3/TRBV12-4
size: NA
D: NA

CDR3: CASSHATGDGYTF
V: TRBV3-1/TRBV3-2
size: NA
D: TRBD1

CDR3: CASSSRFGDTQYF
V: TRBV11-3
size: NA
D: NA

CDR3: CASSGRGGARVWHGYTF
V: TRBV27
size: NA
D: NA

CDR3: CASGQGNGYTF
V: TRBV2
size: NA
D: TRBD1

CDR3: CASSFTNLLNEQFF
V: TRBV5-1
size: NA
D: NA

CDR3: CASSFSGYGYTF
V: TRBV19
size: NA
D: NA

CDR3: CATNPTGGQKLFF
V: TRBV10-3
size: NA
D: NA

CDR3: CATSRDLAGYTF
V: TRBV15
size: NA
D: NA

CDR3: CASSLSRNTGELFF
V: TRBV7-3
size: NA
D: NA

CDR3: CASSPAGGDEQFF
V: TRBV5-1
size: NA
D: TRBD2

CDR3: CASTIKGGSTYGYTF
V: TRBV6-6
size: once
D: NA